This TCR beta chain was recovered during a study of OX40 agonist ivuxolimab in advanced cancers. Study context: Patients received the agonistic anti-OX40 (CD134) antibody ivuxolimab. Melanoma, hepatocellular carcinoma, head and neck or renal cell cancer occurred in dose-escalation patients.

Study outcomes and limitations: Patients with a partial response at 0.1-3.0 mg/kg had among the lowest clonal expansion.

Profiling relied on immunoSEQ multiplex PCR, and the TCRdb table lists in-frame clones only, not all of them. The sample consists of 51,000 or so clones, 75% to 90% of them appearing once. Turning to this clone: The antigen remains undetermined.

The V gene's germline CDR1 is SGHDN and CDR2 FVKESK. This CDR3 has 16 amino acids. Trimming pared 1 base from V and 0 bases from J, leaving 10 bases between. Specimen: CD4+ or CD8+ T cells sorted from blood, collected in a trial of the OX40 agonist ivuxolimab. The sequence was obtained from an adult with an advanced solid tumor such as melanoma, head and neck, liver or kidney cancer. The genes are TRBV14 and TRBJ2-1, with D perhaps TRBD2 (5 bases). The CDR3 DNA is TGTGCCAGCAGCCAAGGCCAGAGGGACTCCTACAATGAGCAGTTCTTC. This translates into CASSQGQRDSYNEQFF.